Following are 30 T cell receptor beta chains from one sample sequenced in a study of T-cell memory formation after mild COVID-19. TCRdb called the 5' RACE reads again in MiXCR, with one record for every CDR3 protein. Seen here are about 400,000 distinct CDR3 sequences, about a sixth observed once, and the top ten hold around a fifth. Specimen: PBMCs or a T cell subset sorted from them (not recorded which). The receptors here all came from a man between 18 and 35 years old who had mild COVID-19 (a few samples of this study predate the infection). Cell type and time point are not known.

The CDR3 DNA is TGTGCCAGCAGCTTAATTTCAGATGAGCAGTTCTTC. It yields the protein CASSLISDEQFF. V and J are TRBV7-9 and TRBJ2-1; D unclear. This CDR3 spans 12 amino acids. V was pared by 2 bases and J by 8 bases, with 7 bases between. Germline CDR1 and CDR2: SEHNR and FQNEAQ (reference sequence).

The table lists this clonotype with a few counts. The chain uses TRBV19 and TRBJ1-1; no clear D gene. Trimming cost V 5 bases and J 1 base, with 11 bases left between them. Germline V gene data show CDR1 as LNHDA and CDR2 as SQIVND (reference sequence). The CDR3 is 14 amino acids. The DNA for the CDR3 is TGTGCCAGTAGTCAACCAGTCTCGAACACTGAAGCTTTCTTT. Translated, it gives CASSQPVSNTEAFF.

The rearrangement uses TRBV7-2 and TRBJ2-5; 7 bases match TRBD1. This CDR3 has 13 amino acids. The V and J ends lost 7 bases and 5 bases, in that order; junction bases with no gene match: 7. In germline, CDR1 is SGHTA, CDR2 FQGNSA. The CDR3 sequence: CASTQGVVETQYF. CDR3 DNA: TGTGCCAGCACCCAGGGGGTTGTGGAGACCCAGTACTTC.

CDR3 amino acids: CSVPGLAGNEQYF. The CDR3 nucleotides are TGCAGCGTACCGGGACTAGCGGGGAACGAGCAGTACTTC. The V and J genes are TRBV29-1 and TRBJ2-7, with TRBD2 matching 13 bases. J was trimmed by 5 bases and V by 6 bases; bases with no gene match: 4. This CDR3 has 13 residues. CDR1 is SQVTM, CDR2 ANQGSEA, per germline.

V is TRBV20-1 and J is TRBJ1-1; D is unclear. The CDR3 is 15 residues long. CDR1 and CDR2 from the germline V gene are DFQATT and SNEGSKA (reference sequence). Trimming left V 1 base short and J 1 base short, with 13 bases between. The CDR3 loop is CSARVLGSGNTEAFF. The CDR3 DNA follows: TGCAGTGCTAGAGTCTTAGGATCGGGGAACACTGAAGCTTTCTTT.

The chain joins TRBV4-1 to TRBJ2-3, with D perhaps TRBD1 or TRBD2 (5 bases each). V was clipped by 4 bases and J by 6 bases, with 14 bases between them. The CDR3 extends over 14 amino acids. Per germline, CDR1 MGHRA and CDR2 YSYEKL. The CDR3 DNA sequence: TGCGCCAGCAGCCCGGGACCAGGCAGGGATACGCAGTATTTT. It translates to CASSPGPGRDTQYF.

In this sample, this clonotype turned up a few times. V and J are TRBV4-1 and TRBJ1-5; perhaps TRBD1 as D (5 bases). Germline V CDR1 and CDR2: MGHRA, YSYEKL. Trimming left V 4 bases short and J 7 bases short, with 20 bases between. There are 16 residues in the CDR3. As DNA, the CDR3 is TGCGCCAGCAGCCTTCTTGGCAGGGAATCAAGGCAGCCCCAGCATTTT. Amino acid sequence: CASSLLGRESRQPQHF.

The chain has TRBV6-5 and TRBJ2-3; maybe TRBD2 (5 bases). The CDR3 contains 15 residues. Per germline, CDR1 MNHEY and CDR2 SVGAGI. V was trimmed by 0 bases and J by 4 bases, leaving 11 bases between them. This chain's CDR3 is CASSYSVLASDTQYF. In DNA, the CDR3 is TGTGCCAGCAGTTACTCAGTGCTAGCCTCAGATACGCAGTATTTT.

This clonotype has more than one count but fewer than ten. The V call is TRBV5-1, the J call TRBJ2-7, with 7 bases aligning to TRBD1. Trimming took 4 bases from V and 6 from J; bases not matched to a gene: 13. CDR1 and CDR2 (germline): SGHRS, YFSETQ. The CDR3 extends over 15 amino acids. CDR3 loop: CASSPDGVQGREQYV. CDR3 DNA sequence: TGCGCCAGCAGCCCAGATGGTGTACAGGGGCGCGAGCAGTACGTC.

This chain connects TRBV6-2 or TRBV6-3 to TRBJ2-3, with D possibly TRBD2 on 5 matching bases. This CDR3 comprises 14 residues. Trimming pared 5 bases from V and 5 bases from J, leaving 14 bases between. Looked up from germline, CDR1 is MNHEY and CDR2 is SVGEGT. The DNA of the CDR3 is TGTGCCAGCAGTCGGACTTCTGGGCAAGATACGCAGTATTTT. The encoded protein is CASSRTSGQDTQYF.

The V and J genes are TRBV12-3 or TRBV12-4 and TRBJ2-1; the match to TRBD1 covers 10 bases. The CDR3 has 14 residues. The V gene end was trimmed by 6 bases and the J gene end by 9 bases; junction bases not matched to a gene: 8. This chain's CDR3 is CASSSLGQGVEQFF. The CDR3 bases are TGTGCCAGCAGCTCACTAGGACAGGGGGTTGAGCAGTTCTTC.

In this sample, this clonotype turned up many times. The chain joins TRBV6-5 to TRBJ1-1, with TRBD1 identical over 10 bases. The CDR3 is made up of 13 amino acids. J lost 5 bases, V lost 5 bases, and 2 bases had no gene match. The germline V gene encodes CDR1 MNHEY and CDR2 SVGAGI. Here the CDR3 DNA reads TGTGCCAGCAGTCGGACAGGGGGAACTGAAGCTTTCTTT. This encodes CASSRTGGTEAFF.

The chain is built from TRBV4-3 and TRBJ2-2; the match to TRBD2 covers 7 bases. The germline CDR1 and CDR2 sequences are LGHNA and YSLEER. V gave up 3 bases and J gave up 1 base; unmatched junction bases: 8. The CDR3 is 17 residues long. CDR3 DNA sequence: TGCGCCAGCAGCCACTTTGGGACTACGGGGAACACCGGGGAGCTGTTTTTT. Translating it yields CASSHFGTTGNTGELFF.

This clonotype occurred a few times. The V and J genes are TRBV24-1 and TRBJ1-5, with D unresolved. Trimming stripped 3 bases from V and 6 bases from J, with 11 bases between. There are 14 residues in the CDR3. Looked up from germline, CDR1 is KGHDR and CDR2 is SFDVKD. The CDR3 loop reads CATSDALVGQPQHF. The DNA of the CDR3 is TGTGCCACCAGTGATGCCCTGGTCGGTCAGCCCCAGCATTTT.

The rearrangement links TRBV6-6 to TRBJ1-2; D perhaps matches TRBD1 (5 bases). The length of the CDR3 is 12 residues. Germline V lookup: CDR1 MNHNY, CDR2 SVGAGI (reference sequence). With 5 bases removed from V and 7 bases from J, the gap between germline ends came to 11 bases. CDR3 loop: CASSGNRSGYTF. DNA of the CDR3: TGTGCCAGCAGTGGAAACAGGAGTGGCTACACCTTC.

The table lists this clonotype with many counts. CDR3: CASSPQGATDTQYF. The CDR3 nucleotides are TGCGCCAGCAGTCCCCAGGGGGCAACAGATACGCAGTATTTT. The chain is built from TRBV23-1 and TRBJ2-3; TRBD1 agrees at 8 bases. TRBV23-1 is known as an ORF, though its function is uncertain. After removal of 4 bases from V and 3 bases from J, the junction contained 3 bases not matched to a gene. The length of the CDR3 is 14 residues.

This clonotype was recorded at least ten times. The chain couples TRBV3-1 to TRBJ1-2, with D possibly being TRBD1 (5 bases). Per the germline V gene, CDR1 is LGHDT and CDR2 is YNNKEL (reference sequence). V lost 1 base to trimming and J lost 1 base, with 16 bases between them. CDR3 length: 17 residues. The CDR3 DNA sequence: TGTGCCAGCAGCCAAGGAGTGCAGGGCACTTTTAACTATGGCTACACCTTC. Translation gives CASSQGVQGTFNYGYTF.

The J gene is TRBJ1-6, the V gene TRBV9; D is perhaps TRBD1 (5 bases). V dropped 0 bases and J dropped 6 bases, with 7 bases sitting between them. The CDR3 has 14 residues. The germline V gene encodes CDR1 SGDLS and CDR2 YYNGEE. CDR3 protein: CASSVEGLNSPLHF. The CDR3 region has the DNA TGTGCCAGCAGCGTAGAGGGACTTAATTCACCCCTCCACTTT. Combining the CDR3 with reference TRBV9 and TRBJ1-6 gives the whole variable domain DSGVTQTPKHLITATGQRVTLRCSPRSGDLSVYWYQQSLDQGLQFLIQYYNGEERAKGNILERFSAQQFPDLHSELNLSSLELGDSALYFCASSVEGLNSPLHFGNGTRLTVT.

The chain recombines TRBV7-2 with TRBJ1-6; D is unresolved. CDR3 size: 16 residues. CDR1 is SGHTA, CDR2 FQGNSA, per germline. The germline V and J ends were trimmed by 6 bases and 0 bases, with 12 bases remaining between them. This chain's CDR3 is CASRFSGSSYNSPLHF. The CDR3 region has the DNA TGTGCCAGCAGGTTCAGTGGGAGCTCCTATAATTCACCCCTCCACTTT.

CDR3 residues: CASSQAGGDTGELFF. The CDR3 DNA is TGCGCCAGCAGCCAAGCCGGAGGGGACACCGGGGAGCTGTTTTTT. J is TRBJ2-2 and V is TRBV4-1; weak D call: TRBD2 (6 bases). The V gene's germline CDR1 is MGHRA and CDR2 YSYEKL. The CDR3 extends over 15 amino acids. V gave up 1 base and J gave up 3 bases, with 9 bases separating them.

CDR3: CASSYSAASSPLHF. CDR3 DNA sequence: TGTGCCAGCAGTTACTCGGCGGCGAGCTCACCCCTCCACTTT. The chain joins TRBV6-6 to TRBJ1-6; D is ambiguous. Germline CDR1 is MNHNY and CDR2 is SVGAGI (reference sequence). CDR3 length: 14 residues. The germline V and J ends were trimmed by 0 bases and 10 bases, with 10 bases remaining between them.

The sample holds a few counts of this clonotype. The rearrangement joins TRBV2 to TRBJ2-2, with TRBD1 identical over 8 bases. After removal of 8 bases from V and 1 base from J, the junction contained 3 bases not matched to a gene. The germline CDR1 and CDR2 sequences are SNHLY and FYNNEI. The CDR3 extends over 14 amino acids. CDR3 in DNA: TGTGCCAGCTCAGGGGGCTGGAACACCGGGGAGCTGTTTTTT. Translated: CASSGGWNTGELFF.

This clonotype showed up just a few times. This sequence joins TRBV4-3 and TRBJ1-5; D remains ambiguous. The V gene lost 2 bases and the J gene lost 0 bases, with 8 bases spanning the gap. This CDR3 has 15 residues. Per the germline V gene, CDR1 is LGHNA and CDR2 is YSLEER. CDR3 loop: CASSQRAYSNQPQHF. CDR3 DNA sequence: TGCGCCAGCAGCCAACGGGCATATAGCAATCAGCCCCAGCATTTT.

This clonotype has more than one count but fewer than ten. The chain links TRBV20-1 to TRBJ1-2, with no clear D. The CDR3 is 14 residues long. V lost 4 bases and J 6 bases, leaving 18 bases between the germline ends. CDR1 is DFQATT, CDR2 SNEGSKA, per germline (reference sequence). The CDR3 is CSATRHLDGHGYTF. In DNA form, the CDR3 reads TGCAGTGCTACCCGTCACCTCGACGGACATGGCTACACCTTC.

The sample holds a few counts of this clonotype. J is TRBJ1-1 and V is TRBV9; D unclear. Trimming removed 0 bases at V and 6 bases at J, with 6 bases between. The germline V gene encodes CDR1 SGDLS and CDR2 YYNGEE. The CDR3 covers 12 residues. CDR3 sequence (DNA): TGTGCCAGCAGCGTAGACGGTTCTGAAGCTTTCTTT. Its protein is CASSVDGSEAFF.

This chain uses TRBV7-9 with TRBJ2-1; 11 nucleotides agree with TRBD2. Unmatched junction bases numbered 6, after V lost 1 base and J lost 7 bases. From germline, CDR1 is SEHNR and CDR2 FQNEAQ (reference sequence). The CDR3 length is 16 residues. The CDR3 loop reads CASSLGASGGLNEQFF. The CDR3 DNA follows: TGTGCCAGCAGCTTAGGTGCTAGCGGGGGGTTGAATGAGCAGTTCTTC.

This clonotype was seen a few times. The gene calls are TRBV5-1 and TRBJ2-3, with 11 bases lining up with TRBD2. The ends lost 6 bases at V and 2 bases at J; junction bases unmatched: 11. Per germline, CDR1 SGHRS and CDR2 YFSETQ. This CDR3 contains 17 residues. CDR3: CASTRLSGGALTDTQYF. Written as DNA, the CDR3 is TGCGCCAGCACCCGGCTTAGCGGGGGGGCCCTCACAGATACGCAGTATTTT.

The chain combines TRBV7-6 with TRBJ2-5; D remains ambiguous. The CDR3 is 15 amino acids. The germline V and J ends were trimmed by 0 bases and 5 bases, with 13 bases remaining between them. Germline lookup yields CDR1 SGHVS and CDR2 FNYEAQ. CDR3 coding DNA: TGTGCCAGCAGCTTAGCCCGGATGGACGGGGAGACCCAGTACTTC. It encodes CASSLARMDGETQYF.

The V gene is TRBV5-1, the J gene TRBJ2-3; the D is unclear. Germline V gene lookup returns CDR1 SGHRS and CDR2 YFSETQ. The V end lost 4 bases, the J end lost 3 bases, and 9 bases lay between the germline ends. There are 13 residues in the CDR3. This CDR3 reads CASSPDWTDTQYF. CDR3 nucleotide sequence: TGCGCCAGCAGCCCAGATTGGACAGATACGCAGTATTTT.

The chain joins TRBV7-9 to TRBJ2-3; D unresolved. From germline, CDR1 is SEHNR and CDR2 FQNEAQ (reference sequence). The V end lost 5 bases, the J end lost 3 bases, and 15 bases lay between the germline ends. This CDR3 comprises 15 residues. This CDR3 is CASSAAYQITDTQYF. CDR3 nucleotides: TGTGCCAGCAGCGCCGCTTACCAGATAACAGATACGCAGTATTTT.